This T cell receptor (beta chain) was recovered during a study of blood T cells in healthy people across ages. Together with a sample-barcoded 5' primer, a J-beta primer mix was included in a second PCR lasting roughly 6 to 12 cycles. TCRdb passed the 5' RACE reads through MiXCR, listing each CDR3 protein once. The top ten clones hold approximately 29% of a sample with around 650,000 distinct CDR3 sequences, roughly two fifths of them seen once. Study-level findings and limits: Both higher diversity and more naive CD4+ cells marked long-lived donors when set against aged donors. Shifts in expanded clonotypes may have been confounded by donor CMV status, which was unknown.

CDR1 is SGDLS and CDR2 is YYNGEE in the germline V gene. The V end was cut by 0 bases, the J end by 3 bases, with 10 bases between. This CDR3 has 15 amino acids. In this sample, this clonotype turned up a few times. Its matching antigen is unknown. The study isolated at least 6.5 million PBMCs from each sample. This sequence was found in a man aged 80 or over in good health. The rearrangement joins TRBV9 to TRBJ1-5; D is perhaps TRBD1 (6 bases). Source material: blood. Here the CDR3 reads CASSVGQGNNQPQHF. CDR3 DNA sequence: TGTGCCAGCAGCGTAGGTCAGGGGAACAATCAGCCCCAGCATTTT. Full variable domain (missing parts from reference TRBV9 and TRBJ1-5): DSGVTQTPKHLITATGQRVTLRCSPRSGDLSVYWYQQSLDQGLQFLIQYYNGEERAKGNILERFSAQQFPDLHSELNLSSLELGDSALYFCASSVGQGNNQPQHFGDGTRLSIL.